This is a list of T cell receptor beta chains from one sample in a study of T cells in Graves' hyperthyroidism and ophthalmopathy. TCRdb recomputed calls from the multiplex PCR reads with MiXCR, one row per CDR3 protein. The data contain about 400,000 distinct CDR3 sequences, 15% to 17% of them singletons. The sequenced sample consisted of blood. Receptors were obtained from a young woman with Graves' hyperthyroidism that later progressed to Graves' ophthalmopathy. Each CDR3 is given with its conserved first and last residue. Fields, in order: CDR3 length, D gene, J gene, clone size, V gene, CDR3 protein, CDR3 DNA. D genes are given only for firm matches. Clone size appears in some rows only: once, few, many, or a class for an expanded clone.

CDR3 length: 12; D gene: NA; J gene: TRBJ2-7; clone size: many; V gene: TRBV20-1; CDR3 protein: CSATRGGYEQYF; CDR3 DNA: TGCAGTGCCACTAGGGGGGGTTACGAGCAGTACTTC
CDR3 length: 16; D gene: NA; J gene: TRBJ2-1; clone size: many; V gene: TRBV11-2; CDR3 protein: CASSLSESNSYNEQFF; CDR3 DNA: TGTGCCAGCAGCTTAAGCGAGTCCAACTCCTACAATGAGCAGTTCTTC
CDR3 length: 13; D gene: TRBD1; J gene: TRBJ2-2; clone size: many; V gene: TRBV2; CDR3 protein: CASRPTGGGELFF; CDR3 DNA: TGTGCCAGCAGGCCGACAGGGGGTGGGGAGCTGTTTTTT
CDR3 length: 15; D gene: NA; J gene: TRBJ2-5; clone size: few; V gene: TRBV30; CDR3 protein: CAWSVSVLSGETQYF; CDR3 DNA: TGTGCCTGGAGTGTTAGTGTCTTATCGGGGGAGACCCAGTACTTC
CDR3 length: 13; D gene: NA; J gene: TRBJ1-1; clone size: many; V gene: TRBV27; CDR3 protein: CASSFGRQTEAFF; CDR3 DNA: TGTGCCAGCAGTTTTGGTCGACAGACTGAAGCTTTCTTT
CDR3 length: 12; D gene: TRBD1; J gene: TRBJ1-5; clone size: many; V gene: TRBV28; CDR3 protein: CASKQGSQPQHF; CDR3 DNA: TGTGCCAGTAAACAGGGGAGTCAGCCCCAGCATTTT
CDR3 length: 14; D gene: NA; J gene: TRBJ2-7; clone size: many; V gene: TRBV7-2; CDR3 protein: CASSLAARSYEQYF; CDR3 DNA: TGTGCCAGCAGCTTAGCGGCGCGGTCCTACGAGCAGTACTTC
CDR3 length: 15; D gene: NA; J gene: TRBJ2-3; clone size: many; V gene: TRBV20-1; CDR3 protein: CSARDKMGRTDTQYF; CDR3 DNA: TGCAGTGCTAGAGATAAGATGGGACGGACAGATACGCAGTATTTT
CDR3 length: 16; D gene: NA; J gene: TRBJ2-3; clone size: many; V gene: TRBV7-9; CDR3 protein: CASSSQAGLSTDTQYF; CDR3 DNA: TGTGCCAGCAGCTCACAAGCCGGTTTAAGCACAGATACGCAGTATTTT
CDR3 length: 18; D gene: NA; J gene: TRBJ2-6; clone size: NA; V gene: TRBV7-9; CDR3 protein: CASSFLGHQSSGANVLTF; CDR3 DNA: TGTGCCAGCAGCTTTCTGGGACACCAGAGCTCTGGGGCCAACGTCCTGACTTTC
CDR3 length: 14; D gene: NA; J gene: TRBJ2-1; clone size: few; V gene: TRBV24-1; CDR3 protein: CATSETSSYNEQFF; CDR3 DNA: TGTGCCACCAGTGAGACCAGCTCCTACAATGAGCAGTTCTTC
CDR3 length: 17; D gene: TRBD2; J gene: TRBJ2-3; clone size: few; V gene: TRBV5-1; CDR3 protein: CASSLGLAGVSVNTQYF; CDR3 DNA: TGCGCCAGCAGCTTGGGACTAGCGGGAGTCTCGGTTAATACGCAGTATTTT
CDR3 length: 15; D gene: NA; J gene: TRBJ1-5; clone size: many; V gene: TRBV11-1; CDR3 protein: CASSLGGGGNQPQHF; CDR3 DNA: TGTGCCAGCAGCTTGGGCGGCGGGGGGAATCAGCCCCAGCATTTT
CDR3 length: 15; D gene: NA; J gene: TRBJ2-1; clone size: many; V gene: TRBV6-1; CDR3 protein: CASSVKGRTYNEQFF; CDR3 DNA: TGTGCCAGCAGTGTTAAGGGGAGGACCTACAATGAGCAGTTCTTC
CDR3 length: 15; D gene: NA; J gene: TRBJ2-5; clone size: NA; V gene: TRBV20-1; CDR3 protein: CSARRAPWGQETQYF; CDR3 DNA: TGCAGTGCCCGCCGGGCCCCCTGGGGCCAAGAGACCCAGTACTTC
CDR3 length: 11; D gene: NA; J gene: TRBJ1-1; clone size: many; V gene: TRBV24-1; CDR3 protein: CAATLNTEAFF; CDR3 DNA: TGTGCCGCCACGTTGAACACTGAAGCTTTCTTT
CDR3 length: 13; D gene: NA; J gene: TRBJ1-5; clone size: few; V gene: TRBV30; CDR3 protein: CAWGGDSNQPQHF; CDR3 DNA: TGTGCCTGGGGGGGGGATAGCAATCAGCCCCAGCATTTT
CDR3 length: 15; D gene: NA; J gene: TRBJ2-5; clone size: few; V gene: TRBV7-2; CDR3 protein: CASSQQQGRRETQYF; CDR3 DNA: TGTGCCAGCAGCCAGCAGCAGGGGCGGCGGGAGACCCAGTACTTC
CDR3 length: 16; D gene: NA; J gene: TRBJ2-3; clone size: many; V gene: TRBV7-2; CDR3 protein: CASSLAVLGLTDTQYF; CDR3 DNA: TGTGCCAGCAGCTTAGCGGTTTTAGGGCTAACAGATACGCAGTATTTT
CDR3 length: 16; D gene: NA; J gene: TRBJ2-6; clone size: NA; V gene: TRBV7-9; CDR3 protein: CASSLGDLSGANVLTF; CDR3 DNA: TGTGCCAGCAGCTTAGGGGACCTCTCTGGGGCCAACGTCCTGACTTTC
CDR3 length: 14; D gene: NA; J gene: TRBJ1-1; clone size: many; V gene: TRBV20-1; CDR3 protein: CSATLRGANTEAFF; CDR3 DNA: TGCAGTGCCACCCTTCGGGGGGCGAACACTGAAGCTTTCTTT
CDR3 length: 13; D gene: NA; J gene: TRBJ1-1; clone size: many; V gene: TRBV3-1; CDR3 protein: CASSQLENTEAFF; CDR3 DNA: TGTGCCAGCAGCCAGCTAGAGAACACTGAAGCTTTCTTT
CDR3 length: 14; D gene: NA; J gene: TRBJ1-1; clone size: many; V gene: TRBV5-1; CDR3 protein: CASSSRGSYTEAFF; CDR3 DNA: TGCGCCAGCAGTTCGAGGGGATCCTACACTGAAGCTTTCTTT
CDR3 length: 18; D gene: TRBD2; J gene: TRBJ2-3; clone size: NA; V gene: TRBV25-1; CDR3 protein: CASSEYMASGSMTDTQYF; CDR3 DNA: TGTGCCAGCAGTGAATACATGGCTAGCGGGAGTATGACAGATACGCAGTATTTT
CDR3 length: 13; D gene: NA; J gene: TRBJ2-2; clone size: NA; V gene: TRBV7-3; CDR3 protein: CASSLGFGGELFF; CDR3 DNA: TGTGCCAGCAGCTTAGGATTTGGCGGGGAGCTGTTTTTT
CDR3 length: 16; D gene: TRBD1; J gene: TRBJ2-7; clone size: many; V gene: TRBV6-1; CDR3 protein: CASSGGTGAIPYEQYF; CDR3 DNA: TGTGCCAGCAGTGGAGGGACAGGGGCAATCCCCTACGAGCAGTACTTC
CDR3 length: 14; D gene: NA; J gene: TRBJ2-1; clone size: many; V gene: TRBV2; CDR3 protein: CASYLQPKSHEQFF; CDR3 DNA: TGTGCCAGCTACCTACAGCCCAAATCCCATGAGCAGTTCTTC
CDR3 length: 14; D gene: TRBD1; J gene: TRBJ1-1; clone size: many; V gene: TRBV30; CDR3 protein: CAWSPGTGDTEAFF; CDR3 DNA: TGTGCCTGGAGCCCGGGGACAGGGGACACTGAAGCTTTCTTT
CDR3 length: 13; D gene: NA; J gene: TRBJ2-5; clone size: many; V gene: TRBV20-1; CDR3 protein: CSARDIFGETQYF; CDR3 DNA: TGCAGTGCTAGAGATATTTTTGGGGAGACCCAGTACTTC
CDR3 length: 18; D gene: NA; J gene: TRBJ2-6; clone size: NA; V gene: TRBV30; CDR3 protein: CALTLQGALFSGANVLTF; CDR3 DNA: TGTGCCTTGACTTTACAGGGTGCCCTGTTCTCTGGGGCCAACGTCCTGACTTTC
CDR3 length: 14; D gene: NA; J gene: TRBJ2-7; clone size: NA; V gene: TRBV9; CDR3 protein: CASSVGRVPYEQYF; CDR3 DNA: TGTGCCAGCAGCGTAGGCAGGGTACCCTACGAGCAGTACTTC
CDR3 length: 16; D gene: TRBD1; J gene: TRBJ1-5; clone size: NA; V gene: TRBV5-5; CDR3 protein: CASSLGQGQSNQPQHF; CDR3 DNA: TGTGCCAGCAGCTTAGGACAGGGTCAAAGCAATCAGCCCCAGCATTTT
CDR3 length: 16; D gene: TRBD2; J gene: TRBJ2-1; clone size: NA; V gene: TRBV2; CDR3 protein: CASSLLAGGPRNEQFF; CDR3 DNA: TGTGCCAGCAGTCTACTAGCGGGAGGGCCGAGGAATGAGCAGTTCTTC
CDR3 length: 13; D gene: NA; J gene: TRBJ1-2; clone size: NA; V gene: TRBV6-1; CDR3 protein: CASSEALIYGYTF; CDR3 DNA: TGTGCCAGCAGTGAAGCACTGATATATGGCTACACCTTC
CDR3 length: 13; D gene: TRBD1; J gene: TRBJ2-7; clone size: NA; V gene: TRBV7-2; CDR3 protein: CASSYRGRSEQYF; CDR3 DNA: TGTGCCAGCAGCTACAGGGGTCGGAGCGAGCAGTACTTC
CDR3 length: 13; D gene: NA; J gene: TRBJ2-7; clone size: many; V gene: TRBV7-9; CDR3 protein: CASSLPGAYEQYF; CDR3 DNA: TGTGCCAGCAGCCTACCAGGGGCCTACGAGCAGTACTTC
CDR3 length: 15; D gene: TRBD2; J gene: TRBJ2-1; clone size: many; V gene: TRBV27; CDR3 protein: CASSEGLAGYNEQFF; CDR3 DNA: TGTGCCAGCAGTGAGGGACTAGCGGGGTACAATGAGCAGTTCTTC
CDR3 length: 17; D gene: NA; J gene: TRBJ2-3; clone size: many; V gene: TRBV29-1; CDR3 protein: CSVEDTGLAEITDTQYF; CDR3 DNA: TGCAGCGTTGAAGATACTGGGCTGGCGGAGATCACAGATACGCAGTATTTT
CDR3 length: 16; D gene: NA; J gene: TRBJ2-2; clone size: NA; V gene: TRBV24-1; CDR3 protein: CATSDRDGGEVGELFF; CDR3 DNA: TGTGCCACCAGTGATCGTGACGGAGGTGAGGTCGGGGAGCTGTTTTTT
CDR3 length: 15; D gene: TRBD2; J gene: TRBJ2-1; clone size: NA; V gene: TRBV9; CDR3 protein: CASSVGDGRAYEQFF; CDR3 DNA: TGTGCCAGCAGCGTAGGAGACGGGAGGGCCTATGAGCAGTTCTTC
CDR3 length: 13; D gene: NA; J gene: TRBJ1-2; clone size: many; V gene: TRBV28; CDR3 protein: CASSLAGVHGYTF; CDR3 DNA: TGTGCCAGCAGTTTGGCAGGGGTCCATGGCTACACCTTC
CDR3 length: 15; D gene: NA; J gene: TRBJ2-7; clone size: many; V gene: TRBV5-1; CDR3 protein: CASSYGTGGGILQYF; CDR3 DNA: TGCGCCAGCAGCTACGGGACTGGCGGTGGCATCTTGCAGTACTTC
CDR3 length: 15; D gene: TRBD2; J gene: TRBJ2-7; clone size: few; V gene: TRBV28; CDR3 protein: CASSLESGRSYEQYF; CDR3 DNA: TGTGCCAGCAGTTTGGAAAGCGGGAGGAGCTACGAGCAGTACTTC
CDR3 length: 14; D gene: NA; J gene: TRBJ1-5; clone size: many; V gene: TRBV28; CDR3 protein: CASSFGQINQPQHF; CDR3 DNA: TGTGCCAGCAGTTTCGGGCAGATCAATCAGCCCCAGCATTTT
CDR3 length: 18; D gene: TRBD2; J gene: TRBJ2-7; clone size: NA; V gene: TRBV12-3/TRBV12-4; CDR3 protein: CASSLTSGLAGGAYEQYF; CDR3 DNA: TGTGCCAGCAGTTTAACATCGGGACTAGCGGGAGGAGCCTACGAGCAGTACTTC
CDR3 length: 13; D gene: NA; J gene: TRBJ1-1; clone size: many; V gene: TRBV20-1; CDR3 protein: CSASRLRPYLAFF; CDR3 DNA: TGCAGTGCTTCTCGTCTCAGGCCCTACCTGGCTTTCTTT
CDR3 length: 13; D gene: TRBD1; J gene: TRBJ2-5; clone size: many; V gene: TRBV20-1; CDR3 protein: CSARRGLSETQYF; CDR3 DNA: TGCAGTGCTCGCAGGGGGCTTTCGGAGACCCAGTACTTC
CDR3 length: 14; D gene: NA; J gene: TRBJ1-4; clone size: many; V gene: TRBV28; CDR3 protein: CASSLFRGNEKLFF; CDR3 DNA: TGTGCCAGCAGTTTATTTCGCGGGAATGAAAAACTGTTTTTT
CDR3 length: 15; D gene: TRBD2; J gene: TRBJ2-2; clone size: NA; V gene: TRBV11-2; CDR3 protein: CASSPGLEKAGELFF; CDR3 DNA: TGTGCCAGCAGCCCCGGACTAGAAAAGGCCGGGGAGCTGTTTTTT
CDR3 length: 15; D gene: NA; J gene: TRBJ1-2; clone size: many; V gene: TRBV28; CDR3 protein: CASNSLGQFNYGYTF; CDR3 DNA: TGTGCCAGCAATTCCTTAGGGCAGTTTAACTATGGCTACACCTTC
CDR3 length: 13; D gene: NA; J gene: TRBJ2-7; clone size: once; V gene: TRBV19; CDR3 protein: CASSPKRGVEQYF; CDR3 DNA: TGTGCCAGTAGTCCTAAACGAGGCGTCGAGCAGTACTTC
CDR3 length: 16; D gene: TRBD1; J gene: TRBJ1-2; clone size: few; V gene: TRBV30; CDR3 protein: CAWIRRGPDGTYGSTF; CDR3 DNA: TGTGCCTGGATACGCAGGGGGCCCGACGGTACCTATGGCTCCACCTTC
CDR3 length: 13; D gene: TRBD1; J gene: TRBJ1-1; clone size: few; V gene: TRBV19; CDR3 protein: CASRPDRGGLAFF; CDR3 DNA: TGTGCCAGTAGACCGGACAGGGGAGGATTAGCTTTCTTT
CDR3 length: 14; D gene: NA; J gene: TRBJ1-2; clone size: NA; V gene: TRBV19; CDR3 protein: CASRSLPSGYGYTF; CDR3 DNA: TGTGCCAGTAGGTCACTGCCCTCGGGCTATGGCTACACCTTC